This TCR beta chain was documented in a study of blood T cell repertoires in COVID-19 (TCRdb year 2020). Regarding the research as a whole: Samples from collaborators originated in the United States, Italy and Spain and spanned both the acute and convalescent phases of COVID-19. The prospective study material was composed of cDNA or gDNA derived from T cells, B-cell-depleted T cells, or PBMCs. Subjects who had been exposed to COVID-19, were actively infected with it, or had recovered from it provided the deeply sampled blood TCRbeta repertoires that made up the dataset. A freely available public database, intended as a resource for researchers studying the immune response to SARS-CoV-2, is where the repertoires were released. Samples were obtained from the ongoing ImmuneRACE study (first 160 participants) and from 950 to 1,500 subjects provided by 6 global collaborators. A de-identified subject ID, COVID-19 status, age in years and sex were almost always included in the sample metadata. Where available, HLA class I and class II types were taken from metadata supplied by the sample provider and were not determined by assay-based typing.

TCRbeta CDR3 regions were amplified from genomic DNA using the immunoSEQ Assay, a bias-controlled multiplex PCR. The published analysis was carried out like this. Within the assay, amplification of reference gene primers was used to estimate how many nucleated cells each sample contained. To quantify the absolute abundance of each unique TCRbeta CDR3 rearrangement, sequence reads were collapsed and filtered. For each sample, productive Simpson clonality was calculated by taking the square root of Simpson's diversity index across productive rearrangements. The table was pulled from immuneACCESS by TCRdb, which kept in-frame rearrangements only. Such tables lose some clones; where checked, under half of the loss comes from unresolved V genes, and the rest has no known cause. The V and J calls and the clone size are those of that table, but D and trimming were determined from the DNA. The sample contains hundreds of thousands of clones, around 88% of them found a single time. 1.3% to 1.5% of the sample is taken by the ten largest.

Study-wide findings and limitations: The amount of clinical and demographic metadata varied by source and participant and was provided uncurated.

The CDR3 starts with the cysteine, ends with the phenylalanine, and has 14 residues. Only CDR3 DNA is held: 42 bases, read in frame from base 1. Ends trimmed: V by 0 bases, J by 5 bases; bases unmatched to a gene: 2. CDR1 is given as SGHTA and CDR2 as FQGTGA, both from the germline V gene. Collaborating institutions collected whole blood in K2EDTA tubes following their own protocols. For TCRbeta analysis, collaborators shipped samples in one of three forms: frozen whole blood, isolated PBMCs, or DNA extracted from either of those sample types. This clone was detected only once. Its binding antigen is unknown. Base-call qualities are not available, and no considerably larger clone is one nucleotide away.

The sequence came from a man aged 80 or over with acute or convalescent COVID-19. The sequencing sample was made of peripheral blood. This receptor chain uses TRBV7-3 and TRBJ2-5; TRBD2 aligns with 8 central bases. The nucleotide sequence reads as follows: TGTGCCAGCAGCTTAACGGCGGGGGGTGAGACCCAGTACTTC. It specifies CASSLTAGGETQYF.